These 22 T cell receptor beta chains were all obtained from the same sample, sequenced in a study of cytomegalovirus exposure and HLA in healthy donors. Sequencing was performed with immunoSEQ multiplex PCR; in TCRdb, only in-frame clones are kept and a portion is missing. Among about 250,000 clones listed, more than 75% were seen once. Material: PBMCs. Receptors were obtained from a man between 18 and 29 years old in good health and CMV-seronegative.

The chain uses TRBV18 and TRBJ2-5; D is ambiguous. This CDR3 has 13 residues. V lost 2 bases and J 5 bases, leaving 9 bases between the germline ends. Germline-derived CDR1 and CDR2 are KGHSH and LQKENI. Here the CDR3 reads CASSPGLEETQYF. In DNA form, the CDR3 reads TGTGCCAGCTCACCAGGTTTAGAGGAGACCCAGTACTTC.

The chain couples TRBV29-1 to TRBJ1-3; D is undetermined. The V end lost 3 bases, the J end lost 5 bases, and 5 bases lay between the germline ends. Germline V gives CDR1 SQVTM, CDR2 ANQGSEA. The CDR3 covers 11 residues. The CDR3 loop reads CSVESRNTIYF. The CDR3 coding sequence is TGCAGCGTTGAGAGTCGAAACACCATATATTTT. Looking up the rest from reference TRBV29-1 and TRBJ1-3 gives the full variable domain: SAVISQKPSRDICQRGTSLTIQCQVDSQVTMMFWYRQQPGQSLTLIATANQGSEATYESGFVIDKFPISRPNLTFSTLTVSNMSPEDSSIYLCSVESRNTIYFGEGSWLTVV.

This sequence joins TRBV11-3 and TRBJ2-1; D perhaps matches TRBD1 (6 bases). Germline lookup yields CDR1 SGHNT and CDR2 YENEEA. CDR3 length equals 14 residues. Trimming shortened V by 5 bases and J by 7 bases, and 15 bases separated the two germline ends. The CDR3 nucleotides are TGTGCCAGCAGCAACAGGGTCGGGGCGAATGAGCAGTTCTTC. This sequence encodes CASSNRVGANEQFF.

The chain couples TRBV4-3 to TRBJ2-3; 7 bases line up with TRBD2. The V gene end was trimmed by 0 bases and the J gene end by 7 bases; junction bases not matched to a gene: 13. Germline V lookup: CDR1 LGHNA, CDR2 YSLEER. This CDR3 has 17 amino acids. DNA of the CDR3: TGCGCCAGCAGCCAAGACCACCCGACTAGCAGACATAATACGCAGTATTTT. Translation: CASSQDHPTSRHNTQYF.

The DNA of the CDR3 is TGTGCCAGCAGTACTCAGGGTTCACCCGCTGCTTTCTTT. It encodes CASSTQGSPAAFF. This chain uses TRBV6-6 with TRBJ1-1, with D perhaps matching TRBD1 (5 bases). Germline lookup yields CDR1 MNHNY and CDR2 SVGAGI (reference sequence). The CDR3 is 13 residues long. V lost 5 bases, J lost 11 bases, and 18 bases lay in between.

This clone was observed a single time. The CDR3 DNA reads as TGTGCCAGCAGCTTCAAAGACCAGGGACTAGCGGGGGTCCTCTACTTC. Translation: CASSFKDQGLAGVLYF. J is TRBJ2-7 and V is TRBV9; 14 bases agree with TRBD2. CDR3 length: 16 amino acids. Germline trimming cut 4 bases from V and 13 bases from J; bases unmatched to any gene: 16. CDR1 and CDR2 from the germline V gene are SGDLS and YYNGEE.

The chain combines TRBV6-5 with TRBJ1-1; tentatively, D is TRBD1 (5 bases). This CDR3 has 13 amino acids. V gave up 6 bases and J gave up 7 bases, with 15 bases separating them. Germline CDR1 reads MNHEY; CDR2 reads SVGAGI. The CDR3 region has the DNA TGTGCCAGCAGGGGGGGGGATTCCATTGAAGCTTTCTTT. Protein: CASRGGDSIEAFF.

The chain employs TRBV5-5 and TRBJ2-7, with 9 bases matching TRBD1. Germline values: CDR1 SGHKS, CDR2 YYEKEE (reference sequence). The CDR3 sequence is 16 residues long. The V segment lost 4 bases and the J segment 0 bases; nucleotides outside the gene matches: 8. Here the CDR3 DNA reads TGTGCCAGCAGCCTACGGACAGGGGACCGCTCCTACGAGCAGTACTTC. It is translated as CASSLRTGDRSYEQYF.

This chain uses TRBV10-3 with TRBJ2-7; tentative D call: TRBD2 (6 bases). The CDR3 is 12 amino acids. Germline CDR1 ENHRY, CDR2 SYGVKD. The V gene lost 6 bases and the J gene lost 6 bases, with 12 bases spanning the gap. This CDR3 is CAIREGGFEQYF. Written as DNA, the CDR3 is TGTGCCATCAGGGAGGGAGGATTCGAGCAGTACTTC.

Only a few counts were recorded for this clone. V and J are TRBV7-9 and TRBJ2-7, with 8 nucleotides matching TRBD1. Trimming cost V 3 bases and J 5 bases; bases outside gene matches: 6. Per the germline V gene, CDR1 is SEHNR and CDR2 is FQNEAQ (reference sequence). This CDR3 region has 14 residues. CDR3 region: CASSLDRVGDEQYF. Written as DNA, the CDR3 is TGTGCCAGCAGCTTGGACAGGGTAGGAGACGAGCAGTACTTC. Complete variable domain (other parts from reference TRBV7-9 and TRBJ2-7): DTGVSQNPRHKITKRGQNVTFRCDPISEHNRLYWYRQTLGQGPEFLTYFQNEAQLEKSRLLSDRFSAERPKGSFSTLEIQRTEQGDSAMYLCASSLDRVGDEQYFGPGTRLTVT.

The CDR3 nucleotides are TGTGCCAGCAGAATACAGGGGGGTAGTACAGATACGCAGTATTTT. Protein sequence: CASRIQGGSTDTQYF. This chain links TRBV7-2 with TRBJ2-3, with 8 bases fitting TRBD1. With 6 bases clipped from V and 3 bases from J, the junction kept 8 bases outside the gene matches. CDR3 length: 15 amino acids. Germline V gene data show CDR1 as SGHTA and CDR2 as FQGNSA.

This clone was seen a single time. The CDR3 nucleotides are TGTGCCAGCAGTTTAAGCGCAGGGGGGGAAGCTTTCTTT. Its translation is CASSLSAGGEAFF. V gene TRBV27 combines with J gene TRBJ1-1; 7 positions agree with TRBD1. J gave up 8 bases and V 2 bases, and 5 bases lay outside the gene matches. The V gene's germline CDR1 is MNHEY and CDR2 SMNVEV (reference sequence). The CDR3 extends over 13 amino acids.

The chain carries TRBV4-2 and TRBJ2-7, with a tentative D call TRBD1 (6 bases). The germline CDR1 and CDR2 sequences are LGHNA and YNFKEQ. CDR3 length: 13 amino acids. The V end was cut by 3 bases, the J end by 2 bases, with 8 bases between. The CDR3, as DNA: TGTGCCAGCAGCCACAGGGGTCCCTACGAGCAGTACTTC. It is translated as CASSHRGPYEQYF.

This chain uses TRBV12-5 with TRBJ2-6; the match to TRBD1 covers 9 bases. The CDR3 has 18 amino acids. Per the germline V gene, CDR1 is LGHNT and CDR2 is FRNRAP. V was clipped by 1 base and J by 0 bases; unmatched bases: 4. The CDR3 DNA reads TGTGCTAGTGGTTTGGGACCGGGACAGGGCTCTGGGGCCAACGTCCTGACTTTC. Protein: CASGLGPGQGSGANVLTF.

V usage is TRBV6-1 and J usage is TRBJ2-7; 7 nucleotides align to TRBD1. The CDR3 is 15 residues long. The germline V gene encodes CDR1 MNHNS and CDR2 SASEGT. The junction had 7 bases not matched to a gene; V was cut back by 4 bases and J by 1 base. CDR3 bases: TGTGCCAGCAGTGGAGGGACAGTTCCTTCCTACGAGCAGTACTTC. It codes for CASSGGTVPSYEQYF.

The V call is TRBV28, the J call TRBJ1-5; TRBD1 matches at 7 bases. CDR1 and CDR2 (germline): MDHEN, SYDVKM. J gave up 7 bases and V 3 bases, and 9 bases lay outside the gene matches. The CDR3 runs 15 residues. CDR3 sequence: CASSLVQGLGQPQHF. The CDR3 nucleotides read TGTGCCAGCAGTTTGGTACAGGGGCTAGGACAGCCCCAGCATTTT.

Comment on this clone: Other nucleotide sequences from this sample produce the same CDR3. The J gene is TRBJ1-1, the V gene TRBV6-5, with a possible D match to TRBD1 (5 bases). V lost 2 bases and J lost 1, with 5 bases in between. This CDR3 region has 13 residues. Germline CDR1 MNHEY, CDR2 SVGAGI. The CDR3, as DNA: TGTGCCAGCAGTTACACAGGGAACACTGAAGCTTTCTTT. It translates to CASSYTGNTEAFF.

V usage is TRBV27 and J usage is TRBJ2-2, with D maybe TRBD2 (6 bases). V lost 6 bases, J lost 4 bases, and 9 bases lay in between. Germline V lookup: CDR1 MNHEY, CDR2 SMNVEV (reference sequence). The CDR3 is 13 residues long. The CDR3 is CASSFSGTGELFF. For the CDR3, the DNA is TGTGCCAGCAGCTTTAGCGGCACCGGGGAGCTGTTTTTT.

The V gene is TRBV11-3, the J gene TRBJ2-7, with D perhaps matching TRBD2 (6 bases). V dropped 4 bases and J dropped 7 bases, with 14 bases sitting between them. The germline CDR1 and CDR2 sequences are SGHNT and YENEEA. This CDR3 region has 13 residues. As DNA, the CDR3 is TGTGCCAGCAGCTCCCGGGAGCGTGGGGAGCAGTACTTC. It codes for CASSSRERGEQYF.

V gene TRBV11-1 combines with J gene TRBJ2-7; 7 nucleotides line up with TRBD2. The CDR3 consists of 14 residues. CDR1 is SGHAT, CDR2 FQDESV, per germline (reference sequence). V was pared by 5 bases and J by 10 bases, with 14 bases of the junction left unmatched. CDR3 region: CASSPRQRGKCQYF. The CDR3 bases are TGTGCCAGCAGCCCCCGACAGCGGGGAAAATGTCAGTACTTC.

This chain links TRBV5-1 with TRBJ2-1; 7 positions match TRBD1. The CDR3 runs to 15 residues. Germline V gene sequence: CDR1 SGHRS, CDR2 YFSETQ. V was pared by 3 bases and J by 6 bases, with 9 bases of the junction left unmatched. The CDR3, as DNA: TGCGCCAGCAGCTCGGGACAGACAAGGGGCAATGAGCAGTTCTTC. Amino acid sequence: CASSSGQTRGNEQFF. The variable domain in full, with the rest retrieved from reference TRBV5-1 and TRBJ2-1, is KAGVTQTPRYLIKTRGQQVTLSCSPISGHRSVSWYQQTPGQGLQFLFEYFSETQRNKGNFPGRFSGRQFSNSRSEMNVSTLELGDSALYLCASSSGQTRGNEQFFGPGTRLTVL.

This chain links TRBV2 with TRBJ2-2; D gene unclear. The V gene lost 5 bases and the J gene lost 0 bases, with 7 bases spanning the gap. Germline loops: CDR1 SNHLY, CDR2 FYNNEI. CDR3 length: 14 amino acids. The CDR3 loop is CASSTLANTGELFF. The CDR3 nucleotides are TGTGCCAGCAGTACTCTCGCGAACACCGGGGAGCTGTTTTTT.